A single sample is the source of the 28 T cell receptor beta chains below, sequenced in a study of blood T cell repertoires in COVID-19. Sequencing was performed with immunoSEQ multiplex PCR; in TCRdb, only in-frame clones are kept and a portion is missing. This sample has tens of thousands of clones; roughly 80% occur once, and the top ten carry about three fifths. Source material: peripheral blood. These receptors were obtained from a woman aged 80 or older with acute or convalescent COVID-19.

The V and J genes are TRBV5-8 and TRBJ2-3, with D tentatively TRBD1 (6 bases). The CDR3 is made up of 14 amino acids. V lost 0 bases, J lost 5 bases, and 10 bases lay in between. CDR1 and CDR2 (germline): SGHTS, YDEGEE. The CDR3 nucleotides are TGTGCCAGCAGCTTGGGGGGGCATGGAGATACGCAGTATTTT. This encodes CASSLGGHGDTQYF.

The CDR3 reads CASGRTGPETQYF. The CDR3 DNA sequence: TGTGCCAGCGGTCGCACAGGGCCAGAGACCCAGTACTTC. The chain couples TRBV6-5 to TRBJ2-5, with D maybe TRBD1 (6 bases). The CDR3 loop spans 13 amino acids. Germline-derived CDR1 and CDR2 are MNHEY and SVGAGI. The V gene lost 8 bases and the J gene lost 4 bases, with 14 bases spanning the gap.

The chain carries TRBV29-1 and TRBJ1-1, with a weak D call TRBD1 (6 bases). Trimming left V 5 bases short and J 1 base short, with 23 bases between. The CDR3 covers 17 residues. In germline, CDR1 is SQVTM, CDR2 ANQGSEA. The CDR3 loop reads CSVQGGAILGGNTEAFF. DNA for the CDR3: TGCAGCGTTCAAGGAGGGGCCATCTTAGGGGGGAACACTGAAGCTTTCTTT.

CDR3 sequence reads: CASRPRATGGGGETYGYTF. The CDR3 DNA reads TGTGCCAGCAGACCACGCGCTACAGGAGGGGGGGGCGAAACCTATGGCTACACCTTC. This sequence joins TRBV27 and TRBJ1-2, with D possibly TRBD1 on 6 matching bases. Germline CDR1 and CDR2: MNHEY and SMNVEV (reference sequence). There are 19 residues in the CDR3. Trimming removed 6 bases at V and 4 bases at J, with 30 bases between.

V usage is TRBV23-1 and J usage is TRBJ1-1, with D maybe TRBD1 (6 bases). TRBV23-1 is sorted into the ORF group, with uncertain function. The V end lost 4 bases, the J end lost 4 bases, and 22 bases lay between the germline ends. This CDR3 contains 17 residues. The CDR3 sequence: CASSPNRAPDVVTEAFF. The CDR3 bases are TGCGCCAGCAGTCCTAACAGGGCCCCGGATGTAGTCACTGAAGCTTTCTTT.

The chain uses TRBV19 and TRBJ2-5, with D possibly TRBD2 on 6 matching bases. V was cut by 6 bases and J by 7 bases, with 12 bases left in between. The CDR3 consists of 12 residues. Germline V gives CDR1 LNHDA, CDR2 SQIVND (reference sequence). The CDR3 DNA sequence: TGTGCCAGTAGAGGGGCCGGGGGGACCCAGTACTTC. Translation: CASRGAGGTQYF.

The rearrangement joins TRBV24-1 to TRBJ1-2; no clear D gene. The CDR3 has 13 amino acids. Germline V lookup: CDR1 KGHDR, CDR2 SFDVKD. V was shortened by 1 base and J by 4 bases, with 6 bases between the two germline ends. The CDR3 nucleotides read TGTGCCACCAGTGATTTCACGGGCTATGGCTACACCTTC. Translation gives CATSDFTGYGYTF.

The chain has TRBV7-8 and TRBJ2-2, with unresolved D. The CDR3 sequence is 14 residues long. From germline, CDR1 is SGHVS and CDR2 FQNEAQ. The ends were cut back, 5 bases at V and 1 base at J, with 8 bases in the middle. The CDR3 loop reads CASSPGGNTGELFF. DNA for the CDR3: TGTGCCAGCAGCCCCGGTGGGAACACCGGGGAGCTGTTTTTT.

The table lists this clone with many counts. J is TRBJ1-1 and V is TRBV5-1, with D tentatively TRBD1 (6 bases). This CDR3 is built from 15 residues. Deletions cut 0 bases from V and 1 base from J, with 10 bases between. Germline V gives CDR1 SGHRS, CDR2 YFSETQ. The CDR3 loop is CASSLDRGANTEAFF. CDR3 in DNA: TGCGCCAGCAGCTTGGATCGGGGGGCGAACACTGAAGCTTTCTTT.

The rearrangement links TRBV7-2 to TRBJ1-4; no clear D. CDR3 size: 13 residues. Germline V gene sequence: CDR1 SGHTA, CDR2 FQGNSA. Trimming took off 2 bases at V and 4 bases at J, with 5 bases between the two ends. CDR3 region: CASSLMSNEKLFF. The CDR3 DNA is TGTGCCAGCAGCTTAATGAGTAATGAAAAACTGTTTTTT.

The V call is TRBV3-1 (or the pseudogene TRBV3-2), the J call TRBJ2-1; TRBD2 aligns across 7 bases. This CDR3 region has 19 residues. Germline loops: CDR1 LGHDT, CDR2 YNNKEL (reference sequence). Trimming at V came to 0 bases and at J to 0 bases, leaving 11 bases not matched to a gene. CDR3 DNA: TGTGCCAGCAGCCAAGAGGTAGCGGGCGGGAGCGGCTCCTACAATGAGCAGTTCTTC. Protein product: CASSQEVAGGSGSYNEQFF.

V and J are TRBV6-2 or TRBV6-3 and TRBJ1-5, with D unclear. Germline CDR1 reads MNHEY; CDR2 reads SVGEGT. CDR3 size: 12 residues. The V end was cut by 4 bases, the J end by 9 bases, with 10 bases between. The CDR3 DNA reads as TGTGCCAGCAGTTCGTCGTTCAGGCCCCAGCATTTT. It yields the protein CASSSSFRPQHF.

The chain recombines TRBV7-2 with TRBJ2-3; no reliable D call. Germline CDR1 SGHTA, CDR2 FQGNSA. The CDR3 has 16 residues. The V end lost 1 base, the J end lost 0 bases, and 11 bases lay between the germline ends. CDR3 sequence: CASSLVSVPSTDTQYF. As DNA, the CDR3 is TGTGCCAGCAGCTTAGTGTCCGTCCCTAGCACAGATACGCAGTATTTT.

The V and J genes are TRBV29-1 and TRBJ1-5, with 10 bases fitting TRBD1. The CDR3 extends over 17 amino acids. Germline CDR1 and CDR2: SQVTM and ANQGSEA. Germline trimming cut 7 bases from V and 3 bases from J; bases unmatched to any gene: 15. CDR3 loop: CSDLRPGQGIVNQPQHF. The CDR3 DNA sequence: TGCAGCGACTTGAGGCCGGGACAGGGGATTGTCAATCAGCCCCAGCATTTT.

This chain joins TRBV19 and TRBJ1-4; D not resolved. Germline V gives CDR1 LNHDA, CDR2 SQIVND (reference sequence). V was shortened by 1 base and J by 8 bases, with 11 bases between the two germline ends. This CDR3 is built from 14 residues. In nucleotides, the CDR3 is TGTGCCAGTAGTATAGTCCCTACCAAAGAAAAACTGTTTTTT. Translated, it gives CASSIVPTKEKLFF.

The V call is TRBV29-1, the J call TRBJ2-5; TRBD1 matches 7 bases. Germline V lookup: CDR1 SQVTM, CDR2 ANQGSEA. V was clipped by 7 bases and J by 3 bases; unmatched bases: 2. The CDR3 extends over 11 amino acids. CDR3 sequence (DNA): TGCAGCGCAGGGGGAAAAGAGACCCAGTACTTC. It yields the protein CSAGGKETQYF. Full variable domain (outside the CDR3, taken from reference TRBV29-1 and TRBJ2-5): SAVISQKPSRDICQRGTSLTIQCQVDSQVTMMFWYRQQPGQSLTLIATANQGSEATYESGFVIDKFPISRPNLTFSTLTVSNMSPEDSSIYLCSAGGKETQYFGPGTRLLVL.

The chain carries TRBV9 and TRBJ1-2; TRBD1 matches at 11 bases. V was pared by 3 bases and J by 4 bases, with 8 bases of the junction left unmatched. CDR3 size: 16 residues. Germline values: CDR1 SGDLS, CDR2 YYNGEE. CDR3: CASSAPGTGGGYGYTF. CDR3 sequence (DNA): TGTGCCAGCAGCGCCCCCGGGACAGGGGGTGGCTATGGCTACACCTTC.

This chain links TRBV3-1 (or the pseudogene TRBV3-2) with TRBJ2-5; weak D call: TRBD2 (5 bases). V lost 3 bases to trimming and J lost 5 bases, with 16 bases between them. The CDR3 is 15 residues long. Germline values: CDR1 LGHDT, CDR2 YNNKEL (reference sequence). The CDR3 region has the DNA TGTGCCAGCAGCCAGTCCACCGGGAAAGGCGAGACCCAGTACTTC. Amino acid sequence: CASSQSTGKGETQYF.

This clone was seen ten or more times. This rearrangement joins TRBV5-1 to TRBJ2-2; D perhaps matches TRBD1 (5 bases). V dropped 0 bases and J dropped 5 bases, with 8 bases sitting between them. CDR3 size: 14 residues. Germline CDR1 and CDR2: SGHRS and YFSETQ. The CDR3 sequence: CASSLGQGTGELFF. DNA for the CDR3: TGCGCCAGCAGCTTGGGGCAGGGAACCGGGGAGCTGTTTTTT.

CDR3 sequence: CASSPPGTGGFGDTQYF. CDR3 in DNA: TGTGCCAGTAGTCCGCCCGGGACAGGGGGCTTCGGAGATACGCAGTATTTT. This chain links TRBV19 with TRBJ2-3; 12 nucleotides agree with TRBD1. The CDR3 loop spans 17 amino acids. Germline V CDR1 and CDR2: LNHDA, SQIVND (reference sequence). V was clipped by 5 bases and J by 5 bases; unmatched bases: 11.

This clone came up a few times. The chain joins TRBV4-1 to TRBJ2-2, with D possibly matching TRBD2 (6 bases). Between the trimmed V and J ends, which lost 1 base and 5 bases, there was a span of 14 bases. Germline CDR1 MGHRA, CDR2 YSYEKL. CDR3 length equals 16 residues. Here the CDR3 reads CASSQGGGTYTGELFF. Here the CDR3 DNA reads TGCGCCAGCAGCCAAGGAGGCGGGACTTATACCGGGGAGCTGTTTTTT.

V usage is TRBV24-1 and J usage is TRBJ2-3; 10 bases agree with TRBD2. In germline, CDR1 is KGHDR, CDR2 SFDVKD. This CDR3 contains 16 residues. The V gene end was trimmed by 4 bases and the J gene end by 4 bases; junction bases not matched to a gene: 7. CDR3: CATSDSSGSSADTQYF. The CDR3 DNA reads as TGTGCCACCAGTGACTCTAGCGGGAGTTCCGCAGATACGCAGTATTTT.

V is TRBV5-6 and J is TRBJ2-5; D may be TRBD2 (6 bases). Trimming left V 5 bases short and J 1 base short, with 9 bases between. The CDR3 contains 13 residues. CDR1 SGHDT and CDR2 YYEEEE come from the germline V gene. The chain's CDR3 is CASSWDSQETQYF. CDR3 bases: TGTGCCAGCAGTTGGGACTCCCAAGAGACCCAGTACTTC.

V is TRBV24-1 and J is TRBJ2-7; 8 nucleotides line up with TRBD2. The V and J ends lost 3 bases and 1 base, in that order; junction bases with no gene match: 4. This CDR3 contains 15 residues. Germline CDR1 KGHDR, CDR2 SFDVKD. The CDR3 DNA reads as TGTGCCACCAGTGATCCGGCTAGCGGGTCCTACGAGCAGTACTTC. Its translation is CATSDPASGSYEQYF.

The chain links TRBV6-6 to TRBJ1-1; TRBD1 aligns across 7 bases. CDR1 and CDR2 from the germline V gene are MNHNY and SVGAGI (reference sequence). J gave up 5 bases and V 4 bases, and 7 bases lay outside the gene matches. This CDR3 is built from 14 residues. CDR3 sequence reads: CASSLDRTGTEAFF. CDR3 sequence (DNA): TGTGCCAGCAGTTTGGACAGGACGGGGACTGAAGCTTTCTTT.

CDR3: CASSRYGVSTDTQYF. In DNA form, the CDR3 reads TGCGCCAGCAGCCGGTACGGGGTGAGCACAGATACGCAGTATTTT. The J gene is TRBJ2-3, the V gene TRBV4-1, with D perhaps matching TRBD2 (5 bases). CDR1 and CDR2 from the germline V gene are MGHRA and YSYEKL. There are 15 residues in the CDR3. Trimming removed 4 bases from V and 0 bases from J, with 11 bases in between.

The sample holds a few counts of this clone. The chain has TRBV5-1 and TRBJ2-3, with D uncertain. V lost 4 bases and J lost 2, with 8 bases in between. CDR1 SGHRS and CDR2 YFSETQ come from the germline V gene. CDR3 size: 13 residues. The CDR3 sequence is CASSPRDTDTQYF. CDR3 sequence (DNA): TGCGCCAGCAGCCCTAGAGACACAGATACGCAGTATTTT.

The chain recombines TRBV30 with TRBJ1-1; D is perhaps TRBD1 (6 bases). The CDR3 sequence is 13 residues long. V was clipped by 0 bases and J by 3 bases, with 8 bases between them. CDR1 is GTSNPN and CDR2 is SVGIG in the germline V gene (reference sequence). In DNA, the CDR3 is TGTGCCTGGAGTGTTAACAGGGACACTGAAGCTTTCTTT. Translated, it gives CAWSVNRDTEAFF.